This T cell receptor beta chain was sequenced in a study of PD-L1 blockade in urothelial cancer. Each patient's cancer was a locally advanced or metastatic urothelial carcinoma. Some clones are missing from TCRdb's copy, which holds only in-frame ones; the method was immunoSEQ multiplex PCR. The data show tens of thousands of clones, about 85% seen once. Points on this clone: One end of the junction is discordant with germline, which a read error may explain.

The TCR comes from a man between 65 and 79 years old with urothelial cancer. Sequencing used PBMCs, obtained around atezolizumab (anti-PD-L1) treatment.

For the CDR3, the DNA is TGCAGCGTGGAAGGGACAGGGAGTCTAGCGGGAGTTGGTGAGCAGTACTTC. It is translated as CSVEGTGSLAGVGEQYF. The chain couples TRBV29-1 to TRBJ2-7; D might be TRBD2 (10 bases). There are 17 residues in the CDR3. The germline V gene encodes CDR1 SQVTM and CDR2 ANQGSEA.